This T cell receptor (beta chain) is from a study of T cells expressing NK-cell markers. The length of the CDR3 is 15 residues. CDR1 and CDR2 from the germline V gene are LNHNV and YYDKDF (reference sequence). TCRdb reprocessed the 5' RACE reads, keeping one entry per CDR3 protein, no DNA. The sample's table shows some 410,000 distinct CDR3 sequences. The receptor was derived from a woman aged 18 to 75 in good health. Sequenced: blood T cells: a sorted CD56 or NKG2C T cell subset, CD4+ or CD8+ T cells, or bulk PBMC T cells (not recorded which). J is TRBJ2-5 and V is TRBV15; no DNA is available, so the TRBD2 call from TCRdb remains unchecked. This CDR3 reads CATSTRAGGQETQYF.